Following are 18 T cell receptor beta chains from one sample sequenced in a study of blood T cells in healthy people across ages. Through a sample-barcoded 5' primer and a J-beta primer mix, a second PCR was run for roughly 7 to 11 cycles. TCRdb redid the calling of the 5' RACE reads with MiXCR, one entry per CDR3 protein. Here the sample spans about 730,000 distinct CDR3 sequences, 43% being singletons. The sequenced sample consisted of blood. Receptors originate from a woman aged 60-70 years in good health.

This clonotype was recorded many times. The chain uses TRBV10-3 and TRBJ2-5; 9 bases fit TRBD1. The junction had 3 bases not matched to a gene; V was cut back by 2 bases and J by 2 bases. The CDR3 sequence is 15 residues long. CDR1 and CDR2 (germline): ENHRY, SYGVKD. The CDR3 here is CAISEPGQGQETQYF. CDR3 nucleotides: TGTGCCATCAGTGAGCCGGGACAGGGACAAGAGACCCAGTACTTC.

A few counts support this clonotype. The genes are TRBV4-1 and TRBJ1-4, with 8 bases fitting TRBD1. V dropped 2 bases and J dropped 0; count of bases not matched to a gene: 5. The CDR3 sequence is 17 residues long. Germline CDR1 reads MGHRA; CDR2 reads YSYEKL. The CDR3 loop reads CASSQTGTGATNEKLFF. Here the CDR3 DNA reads TGCGCCAGCAGCCAAACGGGGACAGGCGCAACTAATGAAAAACTGTTTTTT.

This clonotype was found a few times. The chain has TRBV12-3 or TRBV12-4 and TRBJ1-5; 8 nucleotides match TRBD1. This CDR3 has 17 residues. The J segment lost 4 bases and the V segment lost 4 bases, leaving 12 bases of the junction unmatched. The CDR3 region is CASSSSGQGGGNQPQHF. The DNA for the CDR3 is TGTGCCAGCAGTTCCTCCGGACAGGGAGGAGGGAATCAGCCCCAGCATTTT.

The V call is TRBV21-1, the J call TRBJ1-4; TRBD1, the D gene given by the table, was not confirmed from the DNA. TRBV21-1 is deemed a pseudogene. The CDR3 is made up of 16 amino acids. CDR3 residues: CASSTERQGFKEKLFF. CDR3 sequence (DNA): TGTGCCAGCAGCACCGAACGACAGGGGTTTAAGGAAAAACTGTTTTTT.

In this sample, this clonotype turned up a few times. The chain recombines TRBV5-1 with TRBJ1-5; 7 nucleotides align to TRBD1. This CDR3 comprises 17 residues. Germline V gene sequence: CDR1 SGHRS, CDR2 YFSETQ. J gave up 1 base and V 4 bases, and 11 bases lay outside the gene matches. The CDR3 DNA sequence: TGCGCCAGCAGCCCTTACCCAGGGGGAATAAGCAATCAGCCCCAGCATTTT. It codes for CASSPYPGGISNQPQHF. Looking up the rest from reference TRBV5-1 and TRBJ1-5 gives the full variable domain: KAGVTQTPRYLIKTRGQQVTLSCSPISGHRSVSWYQQTPGQGLQFLFEYFSETQRNKGNFPGRFSGRQFSNSRSEMNVSTLELGDSALYLCASSPYPGGISNQPQHFGDGTRLSIL.

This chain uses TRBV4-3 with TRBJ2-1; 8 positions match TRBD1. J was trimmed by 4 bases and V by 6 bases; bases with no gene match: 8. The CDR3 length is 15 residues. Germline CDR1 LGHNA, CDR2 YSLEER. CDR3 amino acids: CASSRQGAYYNEQFF. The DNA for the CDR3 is TGCGCCAGCAGTCGGCAGGGGGCGTATTACAATGAGCAGTTCTTC.

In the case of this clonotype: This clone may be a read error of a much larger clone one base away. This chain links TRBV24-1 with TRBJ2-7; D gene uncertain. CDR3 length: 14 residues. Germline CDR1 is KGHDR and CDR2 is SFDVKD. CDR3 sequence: CATSDLGSNNEPYF. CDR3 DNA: TGTGCCACCAGTGATTTGGGAAGCAACAATGAGCCGTACTTC.

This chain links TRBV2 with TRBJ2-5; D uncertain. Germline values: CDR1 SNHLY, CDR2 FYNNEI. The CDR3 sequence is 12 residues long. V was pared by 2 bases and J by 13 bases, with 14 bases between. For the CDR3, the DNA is TGTGCCAGCAGTGAATCGGGCAGGTGGCTGTACTTC. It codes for CASSESGRWLYF.

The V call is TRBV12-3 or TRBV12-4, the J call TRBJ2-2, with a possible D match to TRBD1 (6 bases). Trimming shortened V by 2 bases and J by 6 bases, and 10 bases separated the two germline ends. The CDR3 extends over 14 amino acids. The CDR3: CASSLTGMAGELFF. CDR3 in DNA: TGTGCCAGCAGTTTAACAGGGATGGCCGGGGAGCTGTTTTTT.

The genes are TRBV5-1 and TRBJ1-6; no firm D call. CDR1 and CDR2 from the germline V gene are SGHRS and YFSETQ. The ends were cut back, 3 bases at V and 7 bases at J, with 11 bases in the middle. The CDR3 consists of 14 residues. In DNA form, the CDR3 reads TGCGCCAGCAGCTATCAGACGGACAATTCACCCCTCCACTTT. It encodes CASSYQTDNSPLHF.

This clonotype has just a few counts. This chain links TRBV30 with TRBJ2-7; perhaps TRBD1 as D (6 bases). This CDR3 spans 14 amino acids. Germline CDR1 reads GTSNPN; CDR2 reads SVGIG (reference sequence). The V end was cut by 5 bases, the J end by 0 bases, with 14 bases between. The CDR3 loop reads CAWGGSGASYEQYF. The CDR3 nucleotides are TGTGCCTGGGGGGGCTCCGGGGCCTCCTACGAGCAGTACTTC.

CDR3 loop: CAIRGTGYSNQPQHF. The CDR3 coding sequence is TGTGCCATCAGGGGGACAGGCTATAGCAATCAGCCCCAGCATTTT. The rearrangement links TRBV10-3 to TRBJ1-5; the match to TRBD1 covers 8 bases. Looked up from germline, CDR1 is ENHRY and CDR2 is SYGVKD. The CDR3 sequence is 15 residues long. The V segment lost 6 bases and the J segment 0 bases; nucleotides outside the gene matches: 4.

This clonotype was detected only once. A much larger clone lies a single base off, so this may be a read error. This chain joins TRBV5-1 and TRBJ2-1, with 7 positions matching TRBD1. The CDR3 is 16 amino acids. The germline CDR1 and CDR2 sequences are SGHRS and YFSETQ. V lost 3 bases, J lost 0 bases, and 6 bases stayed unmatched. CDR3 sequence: CASSSGQEGSYNEQFF. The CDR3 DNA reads TGCGCCAGCAGCTCTGGACAGGAAGGCTCCTACAATGAGCAGTTCTTC.

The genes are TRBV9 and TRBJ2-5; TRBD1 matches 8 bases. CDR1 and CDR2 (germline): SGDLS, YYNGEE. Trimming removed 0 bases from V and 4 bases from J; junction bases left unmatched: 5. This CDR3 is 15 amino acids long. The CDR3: CASSVESGGGETQYF. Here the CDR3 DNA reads TGTGCCAGCAGCGTAGAGTCAGGGGGCGGAGAGACCCAGTACTTC.

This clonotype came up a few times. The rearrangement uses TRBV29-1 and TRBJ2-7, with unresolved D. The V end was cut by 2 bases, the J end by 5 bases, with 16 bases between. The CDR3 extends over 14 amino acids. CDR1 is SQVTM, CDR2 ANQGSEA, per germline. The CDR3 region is CSVETGRLGDEQYF. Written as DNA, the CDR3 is TGCAGCGTTGAAACCGGGCGTTTGGGCGACGAGCAGTACTTC.

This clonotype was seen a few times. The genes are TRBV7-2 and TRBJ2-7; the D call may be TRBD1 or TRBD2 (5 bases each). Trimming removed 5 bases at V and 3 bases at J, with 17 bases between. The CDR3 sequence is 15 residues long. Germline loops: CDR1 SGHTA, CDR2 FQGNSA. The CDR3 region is CASSPDVGPVYEQYF. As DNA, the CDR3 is TGTGCCAGCAGCCCTGACGTGGGACCAGTCTACGAGCAGTACTTC.

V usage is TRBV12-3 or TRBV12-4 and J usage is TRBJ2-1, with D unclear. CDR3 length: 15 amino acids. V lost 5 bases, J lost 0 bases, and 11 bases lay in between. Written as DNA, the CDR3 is TGTGCCAGCAGTCCACAGTCCAGCTCCTACAATGAGCAGTTCTTC. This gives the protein CASSPQSSSYNEQFF.

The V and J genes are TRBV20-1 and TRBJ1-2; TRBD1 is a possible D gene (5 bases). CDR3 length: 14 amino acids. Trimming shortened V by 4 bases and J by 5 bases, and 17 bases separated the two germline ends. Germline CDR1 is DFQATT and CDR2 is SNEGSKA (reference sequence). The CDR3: CSATTSGRRYGYTF. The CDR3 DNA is TGCAGTGCTACTACTTCAGGGAGACGGTATGGCTACACCTTC.